A selection of T cell receptor beta chains follows, all from one sample in a study of molecular identifiers for immune sequencing clone quantification. A single record per CDR3 protein comes from TCRdb applying MiXCR to the PCR reads. The sample comprises more than 9,500 distinct CDR3 sequences, about 18% of which are singletons, and 1.3% to 1.5% rests with the top ten. Sequencing was performed on naive CD8+ T cells from blood, with Jurkat cell RNA spiked in. These receptors were collected from a human donor in good health. Some libraries in this study had Jurkat cell RNA spiked in. The CDR3 runs from the conserved cysteine through the conserved F or W.

j_call v_call cdr3_aa
TRBJ1-2 TRBV6-1 CASSGLGQNYGYTF
TRBJ1-2 TRBV29-1 CSVERDEPVDGYTF
TRBJ2-1 TRBV14 CASSESAIYNEQFF
TRBJ2-2 TRBV24-1 CATSGLDYRSNTGELFF
TRBJ2-1 TRBV20-1 CSARDRGTGVNEQFF
TRBJ2-1 TRBV27 CATRNAPYNEQFF
TRBJ2-2 TRBV5-6 CASSSYYRGLNTGELFF
TRBJ1-5 TRBV6-6 CASSYSEGDQPQHF
TRBJ2-3 TRBV20-1 CSADYRDFTDTQYF
TRBJ2-3 TRBV15 CATSRDLIISTDTQYF
TRBJ2-3 TRBV15 CATSRDTTGLTDTQYF
TRBJ2-7 TRBV4-2 CASSQLAGGSYEQYF
TRBJ2-5 TRBV6-2/TRBV6-3 CASSSTGLAGDQETQYF
TRBJ2-7 TRBV7-2 CASSSNTGPSYEQYF